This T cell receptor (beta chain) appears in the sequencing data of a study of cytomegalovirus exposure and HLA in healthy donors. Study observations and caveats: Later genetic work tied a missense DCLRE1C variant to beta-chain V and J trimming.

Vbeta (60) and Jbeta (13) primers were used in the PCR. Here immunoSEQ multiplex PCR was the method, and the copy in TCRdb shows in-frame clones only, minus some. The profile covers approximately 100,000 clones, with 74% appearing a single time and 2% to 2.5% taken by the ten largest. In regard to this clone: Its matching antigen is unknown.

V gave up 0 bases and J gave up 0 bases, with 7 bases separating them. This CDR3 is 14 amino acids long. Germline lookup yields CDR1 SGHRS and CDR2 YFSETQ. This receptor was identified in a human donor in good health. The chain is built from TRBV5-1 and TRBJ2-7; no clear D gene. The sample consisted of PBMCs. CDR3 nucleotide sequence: TGCGCCAGCAGCTTGGGACAAAGCTCCTACGAGCAGTACTTC. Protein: CASSLGQSSYEQYF.